This T cell receptor beta chain was found in a study of blood T cell repertoires in COVID-19. At the level of the study: Samples representing acute and convalescent COVID-19 were sourced from the United States, Italy and Spain. PBMCs, B-cell-depleted T cells, or T cells were the source of the cDNA or gDNA that made up the material.

Methods used by the authors: From reference gene primer amplification, estimates of nucleated cell counts were derived. This table comes from immunoSEQ multiplex PCR, and its TCRdb copy is limited to in-frame clones, with some not included. D and trimming were read from the DNA, whereas the V and J calls and clone size are those reported in that table. Among 80,000 to 90,000 clones listed, about 84% were seen once. With 1 base clipped from V and 8 bases from J, the junction kept 10 bases outside the gene matches. The CDR3 extends over 15 amino acids. Germline V gene data show CDR1 as LNHDA and CDR2 as SQIVND (reference sequence).

Material: peripheral blood. This rearrangement joins TRBV19 to TRBJ1-2; 7 bases align to TRBD1. The sequence derives from a woman in her sixties or seventies with acute or convalescent COVID-19. CDR3 in DNA: TGTGCCAGTAGTATAGCCTCCGACAGGGTTAACGGCTACACCTTC. Translated: CASSIASDRVNGYTF.